These T cell receptor beta chains were read from a single sample in a study of shared clonotypes between healthy human individuals. The method was immunoSEQ multiplex PCR; TCRdb's version includes in-frame clones alone and lacks a portion of them. This sample has more than 2 million clones; around 95% occur once, and the top ten carry approximately 0.13%. Sequenced: naive CD4+ T cells sorted from blood. The receptors derive from a man aged 18 to 30 in good health. The CDR3 runs from the conserved cysteine through the conserved F or W. The order of the fields is V gene, D gene, J gene, clone size, CDR3 DNA, CDR3 protein. A D gene is named only where the DNA matches it firmly. Only part of the rows carry a size: once, few, many, or a class if the clone is expanded.

TRBV6-5,NA,TRBJ1-4,NA,TGTGCCAGCAGTATGCCTGCAGGACGGCTGTTTTTT,CASSMPAGRLFF
TRBV14,NA,TRBJ1-1,NA,TGTGCCAGCAGCCAAGATGAGGGAAGGAACACTGAAGCTTTCTTT,CASSQDEGRNTEAFF
TRBV19,NA,TRBJ1-4,once,TGTGCCAGTAGTATAGGAATAATCCGACAGACCGATGAAAAACTGTTTTTT,CASSIGIIRQTDEKLFF
TRBV28,TRBD2,TRBJ2-1,NA,TGTGCCAGCAGGACTCCGGGACTAGGGGTGGATGAGCAGTTCTTC,CASRTPGLGVDEQFF
TRBV5-1,NA,TRBJ2-6,NA,TGCGCCAGCAGCTCCACCAGGGGGGCCAACGTCCTGACTTTC,CASSSTRGANVLTF
TRBV7-7,NA,TRBJ2-1,once,TGTGCTAGCGGCGGGGATATCAATGAGCAGTTCTTC,CASGGDINEQFF
TRBV15,NA,TRBJ1-2,NA,TGTGCCACCAGCAGATCTTTAGGACTGGGAGCAACGACGAACTATGGCTACACCTTC,CATSRSLGLGATTNYGYTF
TRBV19,NA,TRBJ1-5,NA,TGTGCCAGTAGTATACCGATGAAGCCCCAGCATTTT,CASSIPMKPQHF
TRBV14,TRBD1,TRBJ2-7,NA,TGTGCCAGCAGCCGCCCGGGACAGGGAAACTACGAGCAGTACTTC,CASSRPGQGNYEQYF
TRBV6-5,NA,TRBJ1-2,NA,TGTGCCAGCAGTTACTCGTCACGGGCTAACTATGGCTACACCTTC,CASSYSSRANYGYTF
TRBV18,TRBD1,TRBJ2-2,NA,TGTGCCAGCTCACCGGGACAGGGGGTCACCGGGGAGCTGTTTTTT,CASSPGQGVTGELFF
TRBV5-4,NA,TRBJ2-1,NA,TGTGCCAGCAGCCCGGCGAGTCTGGGAGTGTCGTACAATGAGCAGTTCTTC,CASSPASLGVSYNEQFF
TRBV6-6,NA,TRBJ1-4,NA,TGTGCCAGCGGCTGGGCAGGACGGGGTGAAAAACTGTTTTTT,CASGWAGRGEKLFF
TRBV18,TRBD1,TRBJ2-5,NA,TGTGCCAGCTCACCACCCCCGGGACAGGGTGGAAAGACCCAGTACTTC,CASSPPPGQGGKTQYF
TRBV27,TRBD1,TRBJ1-5,NA,TGTGCCAGCAGTTCCGCGACAGGGGGAAGCAATCAGCCCCAGCATTTT,CASSSATGGSNQPQHF
TRBV5-1,TRBD2,TRBJ2-1,NA,TGCGCCAGCAGCTTGAGGACTAGCGGGGGGCCCTACAATGAGCAGTTCTTC,CASSLRTSGGPYNEQFF
TRBV5-1,NA,TRBJ1-4,NA,TGCGCCAGCAGCTTGGGGAACGGAGGCGGGACTACTGAAAAACTGTTTTTT,CASSLGNGGGTTEKLFF
TRBV6-6,NA,TRBJ1-6,NA,TGTGCCAGCAGGACAGAATCGGATAGGTCACCCCTCCACTTT,CASRTESDRSPLHF
TRBV18,NA,TRBJ2-3,NA,TGTGCCAGCTCAATCACCGGGACTAGCACAGATACGCAGTATTTT,CASSITGTSTDTQYF